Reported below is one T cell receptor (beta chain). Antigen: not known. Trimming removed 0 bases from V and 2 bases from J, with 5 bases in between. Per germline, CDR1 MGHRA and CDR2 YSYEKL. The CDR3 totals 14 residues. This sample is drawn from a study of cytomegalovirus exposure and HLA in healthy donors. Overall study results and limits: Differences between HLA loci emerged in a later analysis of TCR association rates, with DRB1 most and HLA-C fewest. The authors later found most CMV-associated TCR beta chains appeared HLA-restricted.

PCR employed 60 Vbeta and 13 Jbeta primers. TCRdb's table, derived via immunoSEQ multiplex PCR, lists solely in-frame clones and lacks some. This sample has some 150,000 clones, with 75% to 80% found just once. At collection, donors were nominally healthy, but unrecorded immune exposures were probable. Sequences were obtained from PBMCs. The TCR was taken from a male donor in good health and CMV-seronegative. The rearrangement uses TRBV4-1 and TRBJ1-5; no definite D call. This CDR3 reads CASSQDPGNQPQHF. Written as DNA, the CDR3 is TGCGCCAGCAGCCAAGATCCTGGCAATCAGCCCCAGCATTTT.